This T cell receptor beta chain was sequenced for a study of cytomegalovirus exposure and HLA in healthy donors (dated by TCRdb to the late 2010s). Notes on the research overall: According to an earlier analysis of several hundred of the donors, 200 million or so T cells yielded 100 million or so unique TCR beta sequences and about 300 Gb of sequence data. An early release that covered some 630 HLA-typed donors contained approximately 300 gigabases of sequencing data and 65 million to 100 million unique TCR sequences. The genetic ancestry cluster associated with self-reported Caucasian donors included approximately 85% of the 398 genotyped donors. The study was designed to test whether signatures of past pathogen exposure could be identified by cataloging public T cell receptors. The T cell repertoires of around 730 subjects were profiled by immunosequencing and related to cytomegalovirus serostatus. In addition to the first cohort of approximately 650 subjects, a separate validation cohort of approximately 130 different subjects was used. The study combined high-throughput TCR immunosequencing, statistical association of individual TCRs with disease status, and machine learning to predict cytomegalovirus infection status. To study patterns of TCR occurrence, a later analysis re-analyzed previously published TCR beta repertoires from 600 to 750 donors and added high-resolution HLA genotyping. The later analysis used no new phenotypic data to find candidate immune exposures, relying instead on TCR beta sequences and their occurrence across donors. To decide whether each TCR beta V gene segment behaved as functional or pseudogenic, an earlier analysis of some 570 of the donors relied on high-throughput TCR beta sequencing. Donor age, sex, ethnicity and CMV serostatus were collected together with the repertoire data. Genome-wide SNP genotypes for about three fifths of the roughly 670 donors were used in a later genetic analysis, which treated that subset as a discovery cohort. Every repertoire in the discovery cohort had been generated on one and the same sequencing platform. HLA typing included class I and class II loci at four-digit resolution. Typing coverage varied by locus: about 620-630 donors for A, B, C, DRB1 and DQB1; roughly 520 for DQA1; approximately 570 for DPA1; 450 to 480 for DPB1. About 5 DR-DQ haplotypes were handled as single units for association and clustering, since linkage in the cohort was strong. Among some 400 genotyped donors of the cohort, an average of approximately 240,000 unique TCR beta nucleotide sequences were sequenced per donor, roughly 18% of them non-productive. Study-wide findings and limitations: The classifier was reported to diagnose cytomegalovirus status with high specificity and sensitivity in both the original and validation cohorts. In an earlier analysis of approximately 590 of the donors, most TCR beta V segments appeared in productive rearrangements about 87% or about 30% of the time, broadly matching IMGT annotations. The only immune exposure information available for the cohort was CMV serostatus. A further reported finding was that TCR beta sequences accurately predicted the HLA-A and HLA-B alleles for most subjects in the first cohort. According to the authors, the approach could potentially be generalized to other disease states and immunological phenotypes. According to a later analysis, most CMV-associated TCR beta chains appeared to be HLA-restricted, and the HLA associations seemed to be driven largely by CMV exposure. Roughly uniform sequencing depth across donors was assumed in presence/absence analyses, although this assumption may not hold. Some IMGT-functional V segments, including TRBV6-2 and TRBV6-3, could not be distinguished by the 87-base-pair reads and were therefore excluded. In a later analysis, several top co-occurrence clusters were reported to appear linked to parvovirus B19, influenza, CMV and Epstein-Barr virus. A later analysis found that HLA-associated TCR beta chains were more clonally expanded and had lower generation probabilities than equally common non-associated chains. A later genetic analysis reported fewer N-insertions in productive TCRs among donors in an Asian-associated ancestry cluster than the approximately 670-donor mean. A later genetic analysis associated a missense DCLRE1C variant with V-gene and J-gene trimming of TCR beta chains, and an independent cohort replicated the association. The earlier analysis of 587 of the donors excluded some 16 rarely observed V segments, including chromosome 9 orphons, because counts were too low. In a later analysis, TCR association rates were found to vary across HLA loci, with the most associated TCRs seen for DRB1 alleles and the fewest for HLA-C alleles. While some public TCRs were present in many individuals, most TCR sequences turned up only very rarely across donors. In vitro tests confirmed that three of the cytomegalovirus-associated TCR beta chains recognize cytomegalovirus antigens. Correlated functional status among segregating V segments might be attributable to linkage disequilibrium, but an unknown experimental factor could not be ruled out. At a false discovery rate of 0.05, a later analysis linked some 18,000 TCR beta sequences to specific HLA alleles. In this cohort, only TCR beta chains were sequenced, and detectable features were limited by the absence of alpha or paired-chain data. The study gave a list of 150 to 200 TCR beta chains associated with cytomegalovirus. Strong co-occurrence of HLA alleles, especially DR and DQ, made assigning TCR associations to individual alleles difficult. Because HLA typing was unavailable for some donors at each locus, only the typed subset was used in association tests. A cluster of highly shared sequence variants was judged likely to be a technical artifact of the sequencing pipeline.

The cohort comprised hundreds of healthy bone marrow donors. At the time of sampling, every cohort member was nominally healthy, though immune exposures that went unrecorded were likely present. The donor tested CMV seronegative, placing the donor among the roughly 400 seronegative members of the cohort. A peripheral blood sample was provided by each donor, and peripheral blood mononuclear cells were used for TCR beta sequencing. Genomic DNA was extracted from the blood cell samples with the Qiagen DNeasy Blood Extraction Kit. Points on this clone: This clone's antigen is unknown. Per-base quality was not reported, and no clone a single base away is much larger than it.

In the germline V gene, CDR1 corresponds to SGDLS and CDR2 to YYNGEE. The cysteine opens and the phenylalanine closes a CDR3 of 17 amino acids. The sequence is cut down to CDR3 DNA, 51 bases in frame from base 1. V is shortened by 0 bases, J by 6 bases, and the region joining them spans 20 bases. The method was the immunoSEQ multiplex PCR assay. For the multiplex PCR, a mixture combining 60 forward primers for TCR Vbeta segments and 13 reverse primers for TCR Jbeta segments was used. Amplification of the CDR3 region of rearranged TCR beta genes was performed with a multiplex PCR assay on genomic DNA. On the Illumina HiSeq System, the amplified TCR beta libraries were sequenced as 87-base-pair reads. The study's processing was this. Across the 500 to 850 repertoires, a later analysis counted 75 million to 90 million unique TCR beta chains, some 11 million of which were shared by at least two donors. A nearest-neighbor algorithm error-corrected the raw reads and collapsed the reads into unique sequences, merging closely related sequences to remove PCR and sequencing errors. CDR3 sequences were aligned to IMGT reference sequences to assign V, D and J gene segments. For a sequence to be retained, a match of at least six nucleotides was required to both a V gene segment and a J gene segment. A rearrangement counted as productive if the CDR3 had no stop codons and remained in frame with V and J, and every other rearrangement counted as non-productive. Following IMGT convention, CDR3 was defined as the stretch from the second conserved V-encoded cysteine up to the conserved J-encoded phenylalanine. Sequences without an unambiguous match to a single V gene segment were excluded from the earlier analysis of 500 to 700 of the donors. In an earlier analysis of a few hundred of the donors, a V segment was called functional when productive rearrangements were above 56.7%, and segregating when the standard deviation between donors exceeded 5%. A statistical classification framework was built to diagnose cytomegalovirus status from the catalog of TCR beta chain sequences. A later analysis assigned V and J genes by comparing TCR nucleotide sequences with IMGT/GENE-DB human TR gene sequences. The TCRdist pipeline was used in a later analysis to assign CDR3 sequences and most-parsimonious VDJ recombination scenarios. A later analysis defined each TCR beta chain by its CDR3 amino acid sequence plus V-gene family, and excluded reads lacking a unique V-gene family. A later analysis removed 592 highly shared, low-generation-probability nucleotide sequences to deal with suspected cross-contamination and a sequencing artifact. In a later analysis, a clonal expansion index was calculated for each public chain from normalized within-repertoire ranks of inferred template counts. Generation probabilities in a later analysis came from a VDJ recombination model fitted to out-of-frame rearrangements, and those results were checked against IGoR. In a later analysis, hypergeometric tests were used to score TCR-TCR, TCR-HLA and TCR-CMV co-occurrence, with a repertoire-size bias correction applied to TCR pairs. False discovery rates were estimated in a later analysis by permuting HLA or CMV assignments 20 times. In a later analysis, co-occurring TCRs were grouped using DBSCAN, with TCRdist sequence similarity added in when clustering inside HLA-allele-positive subsets. For co-occurrence clustering, repertoires with fewer than 30,000 or more than 120,000 public chains were excluded, along with roughly 5 repertoires with anomalous nucleotide sharing. Entries here come from immuneACCESS through TCRdb and include only in-frame sequences with V and J called. Some clones fail to appear in such tables; in the studies checked, an unresolved V gene covers under half of the shortfall, and the cause of the remainder is unknown. That table supplies the V and J calls and clone size; D and trimming were determined from the DNA. This sample is represented by some 190,000 clones; roughly 90% of them were singletons. The ten largest clones represent around 0.3% of the sample.

The receptor chain draws on TRBV9 and TRBJ2-3; TRBD2 could be the D gene, as 6 bases match. Sequenced input: PBMCs. The clonotype originates from a woman aged 25 to 45 in good health and CMV-seronegative. The CDR3 has the sequence CASSVAPLAAAGDTQYF. The bases read TGTGCCAGCAGCGTAGCCCCCTTGGCGGCTGCGGGGGATACGCAGTATTTT.